This T cell receptor beta chain was sequenced in a study of cytomegalovirus exposure and HLA in healthy donors. The CDR3 is 16 residues long. After removal of 1 base from V and 7 bases from J, the junction contained 13 bases not matched to a gene. Germline V gene data show CDR1 as SGDLS and CDR2 as YYNGEE. The PCR made use of 60 Vbeta and 13 Jbeta primers. Some clones are missing from TCRdb's copy, which holds only in-frame ones; the method was immunoSEQ multiplex PCR. The sample carries over 150,000 clones, roughly 80% recorded once. V is TRBV9 and J is TRBJ1-2; TRBD1 matches 7 bases. The source material was PBMCs. The receptor's source is a man aged 18 to 30 in good health and CMV-seronegative. CDR3 region: CASSVKGQADLRGYTF. The CDR3 DNA is TGTGCCAGCAGCGTAAAAGGACAGGCGGACTTACGTGGCTACACCTTC.